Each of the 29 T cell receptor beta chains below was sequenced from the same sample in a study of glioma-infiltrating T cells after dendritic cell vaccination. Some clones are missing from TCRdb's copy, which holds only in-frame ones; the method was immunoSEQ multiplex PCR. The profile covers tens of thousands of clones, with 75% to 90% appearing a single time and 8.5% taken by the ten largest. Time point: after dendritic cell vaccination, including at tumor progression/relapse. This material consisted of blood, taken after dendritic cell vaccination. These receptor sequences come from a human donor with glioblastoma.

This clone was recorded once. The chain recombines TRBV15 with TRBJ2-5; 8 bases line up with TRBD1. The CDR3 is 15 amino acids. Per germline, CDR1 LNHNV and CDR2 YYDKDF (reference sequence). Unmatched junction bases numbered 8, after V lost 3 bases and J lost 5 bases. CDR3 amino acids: CATSSEQGVQETQYF. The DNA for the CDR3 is TGTGCCACCAGCAGTGAACAGGGGGTCCAGGAGACCCAGTACTTC.

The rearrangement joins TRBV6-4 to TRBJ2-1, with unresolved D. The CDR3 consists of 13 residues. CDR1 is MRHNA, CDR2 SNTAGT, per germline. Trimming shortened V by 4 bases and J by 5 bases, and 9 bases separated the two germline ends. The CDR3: CASSAVGDNEQFF. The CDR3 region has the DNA TGTGCCAGCAGTGCCGTTGGAGACAATGAGCAGTTCTTC.

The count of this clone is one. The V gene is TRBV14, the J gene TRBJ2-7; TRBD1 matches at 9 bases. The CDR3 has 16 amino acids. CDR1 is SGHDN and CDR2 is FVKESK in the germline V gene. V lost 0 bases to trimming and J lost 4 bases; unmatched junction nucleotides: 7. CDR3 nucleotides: TGTGCCAGCAGCCAAGATCTGGGACAGGGCCCATACGAGCAGTACTTC. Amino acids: CASSQDLGQGPYEQYF.

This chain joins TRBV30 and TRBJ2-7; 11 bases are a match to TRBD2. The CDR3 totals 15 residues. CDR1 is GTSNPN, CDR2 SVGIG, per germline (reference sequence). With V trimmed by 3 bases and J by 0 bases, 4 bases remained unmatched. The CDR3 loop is CAWSGLAGTSYEQYF. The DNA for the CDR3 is TGTGCCTGGAGCGGACTAGCGGGCACCTCCTACGAGCAGTACTTC.

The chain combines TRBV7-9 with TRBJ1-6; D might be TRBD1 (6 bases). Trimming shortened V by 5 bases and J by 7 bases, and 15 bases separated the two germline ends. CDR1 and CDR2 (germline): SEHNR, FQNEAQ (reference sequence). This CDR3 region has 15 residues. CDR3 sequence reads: CASSAPQGSNSPLHF. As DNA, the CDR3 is TGTGCCAGCAGCGCCCCACAGGGTTCGAATTCACCCCTCCACTTT.

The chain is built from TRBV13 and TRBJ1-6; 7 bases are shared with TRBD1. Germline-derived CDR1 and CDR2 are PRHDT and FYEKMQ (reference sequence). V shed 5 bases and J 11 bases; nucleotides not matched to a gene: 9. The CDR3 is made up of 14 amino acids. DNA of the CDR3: TGTGCCAGCAGCCATGGGACAGTGGATCCACCCCTCCACTTT. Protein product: CASSHGTVDPPLHF.

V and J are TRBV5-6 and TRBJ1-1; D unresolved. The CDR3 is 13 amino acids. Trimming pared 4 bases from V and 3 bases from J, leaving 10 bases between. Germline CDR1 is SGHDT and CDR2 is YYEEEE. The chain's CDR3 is CASSLERDTEAFF. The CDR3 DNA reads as TGTGCCAGCAGCCTTGAGAGGGACACTGAAGCTTTCTTT.

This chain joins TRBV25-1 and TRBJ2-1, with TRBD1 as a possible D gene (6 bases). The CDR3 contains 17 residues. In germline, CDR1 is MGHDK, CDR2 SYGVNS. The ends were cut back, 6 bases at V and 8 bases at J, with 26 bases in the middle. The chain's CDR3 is CASSHPSDRDKRDEQFF. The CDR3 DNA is TGTGCCAGCAGCCATCCCTCCGACCGGGACAAACGGGATGAGCAGTTCTTC.

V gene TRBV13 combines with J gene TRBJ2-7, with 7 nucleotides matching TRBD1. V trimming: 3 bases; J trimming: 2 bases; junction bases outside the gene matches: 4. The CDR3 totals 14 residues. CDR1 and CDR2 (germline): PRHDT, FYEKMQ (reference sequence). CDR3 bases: TGTGCCAGCAGCTTGCGGCAGGGGGCCTACGAGCAGTACTTC. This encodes CASSLRQGAYEQYF.

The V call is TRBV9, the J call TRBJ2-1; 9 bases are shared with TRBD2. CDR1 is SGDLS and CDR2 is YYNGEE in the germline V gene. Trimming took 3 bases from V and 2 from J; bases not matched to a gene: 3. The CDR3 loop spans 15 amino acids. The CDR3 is CASSATSGAYNEQFF. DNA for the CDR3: TGTGCCAGCAGCGCGACTAGCGGCGCCTACAATGAGCAGTTCTTC.

CDR3: CASSQEGLNTEAFF. The CDR3 DNA reads TGCGCCAGCAGCCAGGAGGGCTTGAACACTGAAGCTTTCTTT. The chain couples TRBV4-1 to TRBJ1-1; D ambiguous. The CDR3 has 14 residues. V was shortened by 3 bases and J by 0 bases, with 8 bases between the two germline ends. Germline V CDR1 and CDR2: MGHRA, YSYEKL.

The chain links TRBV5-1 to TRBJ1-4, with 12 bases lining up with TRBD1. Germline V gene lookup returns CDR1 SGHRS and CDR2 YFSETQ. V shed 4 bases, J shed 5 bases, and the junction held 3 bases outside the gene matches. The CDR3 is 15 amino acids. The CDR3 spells CASSGTGGANEKLFF. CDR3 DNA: TGCGCCAGCAGCGGGACAGGGGGCGCGAATGAAAAACTGTTTTTT.

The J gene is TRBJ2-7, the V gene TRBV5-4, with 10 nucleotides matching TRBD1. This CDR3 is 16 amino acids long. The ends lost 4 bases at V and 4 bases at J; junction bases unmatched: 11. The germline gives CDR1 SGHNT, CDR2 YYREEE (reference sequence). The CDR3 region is CASSRTGTGVGYEQYF. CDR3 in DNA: TGTGCCAGCAGCCGAACCGGGACAGGGGTGGGATACGAGCAGTACTTC.

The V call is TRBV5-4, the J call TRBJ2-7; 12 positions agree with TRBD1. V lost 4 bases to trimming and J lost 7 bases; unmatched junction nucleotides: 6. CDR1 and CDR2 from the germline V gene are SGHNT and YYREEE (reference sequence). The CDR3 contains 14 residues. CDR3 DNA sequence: TGTGCCAGCAGCACCCGGGACAGGGGGCTTGAGCAGTACTTC. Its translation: CASSTRDRGLEQYF. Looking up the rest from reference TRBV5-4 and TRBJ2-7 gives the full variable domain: ETGVTQSPTHLIKTRGQQVTLRCSSQSGHNTVSWYQQALGQGPQFIFQYYREEENGRGNFPPRFSGLQFPNYSSELNVNALELDDSALYLCASSTRDRGLEQYFGPGTRLTVT.

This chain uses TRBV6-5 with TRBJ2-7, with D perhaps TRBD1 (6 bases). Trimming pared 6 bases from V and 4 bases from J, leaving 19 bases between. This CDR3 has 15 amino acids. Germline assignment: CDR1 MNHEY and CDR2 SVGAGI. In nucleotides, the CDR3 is TGTGCCAGCAGCCCCTACCGGGGACACCGTTACGAGCAGTACTTC. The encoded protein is CASSPYRGHRYEQYF.

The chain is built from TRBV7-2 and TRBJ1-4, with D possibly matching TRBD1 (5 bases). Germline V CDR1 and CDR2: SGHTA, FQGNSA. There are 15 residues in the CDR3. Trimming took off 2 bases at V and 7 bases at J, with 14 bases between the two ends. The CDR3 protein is CASSLSGGSGEKLFF. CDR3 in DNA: TGTGCCAGCAGCTTATCCGGGGGGAGCGGTGAAAAACTGTTTTTT. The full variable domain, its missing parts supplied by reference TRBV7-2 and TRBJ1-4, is GAGVSQSPSNKVTEKGKDVELRCDPISGHTALYWYRQSLGQGLEFLIYFQGNSAPDKSGLPSDRFSAERTGGSVSTLTIQRTQQEDSAVYLCASSLSGGSGEKLFFGSGTQLSVL.

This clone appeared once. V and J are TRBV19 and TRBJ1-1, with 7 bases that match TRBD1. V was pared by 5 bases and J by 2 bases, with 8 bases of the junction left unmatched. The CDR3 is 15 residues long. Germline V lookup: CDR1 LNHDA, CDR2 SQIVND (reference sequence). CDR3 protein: CASSAYRGSNTEAFF. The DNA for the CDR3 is TGTGCCAGTAGTGCCTACAGGGGTTCAAACACTGAAGCTTTCTTT.

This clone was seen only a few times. The CDR3 reads CASSEVTGGAAQYF. CDR3 in DNA: TGTGCCAGCAGTGAAGTAACAGGGGGCGCGGCCCAGTACTTC. The chain is built from TRBV6-1 and TRBJ2-5, with TRBD1 matching 9 bases. Unmatched junction bases numbered 6, after V lost 1 base and J lost 9 bases. CDR3 length: 14 amino acids. CDR1 and CDR2 (germline): MNHNS, SASEGT.

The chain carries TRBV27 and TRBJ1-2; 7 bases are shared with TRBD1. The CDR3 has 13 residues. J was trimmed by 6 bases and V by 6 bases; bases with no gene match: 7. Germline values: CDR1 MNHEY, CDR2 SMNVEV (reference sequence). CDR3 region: CASSSGTENGYTF. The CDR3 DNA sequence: TGTGCCAGCAGCTCCGGGACAGAAAATGGCTACACCTTC.

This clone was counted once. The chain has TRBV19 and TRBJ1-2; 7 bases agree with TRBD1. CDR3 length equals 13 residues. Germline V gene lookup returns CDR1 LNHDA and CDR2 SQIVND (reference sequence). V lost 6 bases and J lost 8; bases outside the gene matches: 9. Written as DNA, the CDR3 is TGTGCCAGTAGATACCGGCAGGGGGGCGGCTACACCTTC. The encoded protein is CASRYRQGGGYTF. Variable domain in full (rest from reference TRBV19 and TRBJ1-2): DGGITQSPKYLFRKEGQNVTLSCEQNLNHDAMYWYRQDPGQGLRLIYYSQIVNDFQKGDIAEGYSVSREKKESFPLTVTSAQKNPTAFYLCASRYRQGGGYTFGSGTRLTVV.

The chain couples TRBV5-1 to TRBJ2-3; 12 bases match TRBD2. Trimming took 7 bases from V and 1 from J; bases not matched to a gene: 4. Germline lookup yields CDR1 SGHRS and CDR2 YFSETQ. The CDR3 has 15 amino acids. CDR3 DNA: TGCGCCAGCGCGACTAGCGGGAGTGGCACAGATACGCAGTATTTT. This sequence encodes CASATSGSGTDTQYF.

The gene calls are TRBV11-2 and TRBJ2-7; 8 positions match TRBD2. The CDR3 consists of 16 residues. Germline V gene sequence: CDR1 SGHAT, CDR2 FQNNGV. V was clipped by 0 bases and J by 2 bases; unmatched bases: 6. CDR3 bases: TGTGCCAGCAGCTTAGAAGGTAGCGGGACGACCTACGAGCAGTACTTC. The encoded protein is CASSLEGSGTTYEQYF.

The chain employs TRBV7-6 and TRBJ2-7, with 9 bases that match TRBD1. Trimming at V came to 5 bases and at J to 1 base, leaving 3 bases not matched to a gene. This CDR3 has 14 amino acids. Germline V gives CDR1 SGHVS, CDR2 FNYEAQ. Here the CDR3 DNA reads TGTGCCAGCAGCAATGGACAGGGGTCCTACGAGCAGTACTTC. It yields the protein CASSNGQGSYEQYF.

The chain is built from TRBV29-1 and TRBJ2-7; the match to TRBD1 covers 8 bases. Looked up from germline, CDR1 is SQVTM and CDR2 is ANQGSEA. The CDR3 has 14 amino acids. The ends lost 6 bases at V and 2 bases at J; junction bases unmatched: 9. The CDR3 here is CSVDLQGGPYEQYF. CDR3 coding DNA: TGCAGCGTAGACCTACAGGGGGGACCCTACGAGCAGTACTTC.

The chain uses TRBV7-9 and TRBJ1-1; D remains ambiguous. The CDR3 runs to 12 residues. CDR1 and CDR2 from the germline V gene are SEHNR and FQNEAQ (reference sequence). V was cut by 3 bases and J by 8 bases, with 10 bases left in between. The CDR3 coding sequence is TGTGCCAGCAGCTTTGAGTCCAGGGAAGCTTTCTTT. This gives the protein CASSFESREAFF.

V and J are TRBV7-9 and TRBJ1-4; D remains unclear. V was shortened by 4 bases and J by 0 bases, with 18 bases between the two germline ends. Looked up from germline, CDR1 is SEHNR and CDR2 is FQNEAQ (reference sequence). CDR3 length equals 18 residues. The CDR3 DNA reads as TGTGCCAGCAGCTCCCCAATGGGCACCCCCGCAACTAATGAAAAACTGTTTTTT. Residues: CASSSPMGTPATNEKLFF. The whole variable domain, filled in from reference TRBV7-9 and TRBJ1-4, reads DTGVSQNPRHKITKRGQNVTFRCDPISEHNRLYWYRQTLGQGPEFLTYFQNEAQLEKSRLLSDRFSAERPKGSFSTLEIQRTEQGDSAMYLCASSSPMGTPATNEKLFFGSGTQLSVL.

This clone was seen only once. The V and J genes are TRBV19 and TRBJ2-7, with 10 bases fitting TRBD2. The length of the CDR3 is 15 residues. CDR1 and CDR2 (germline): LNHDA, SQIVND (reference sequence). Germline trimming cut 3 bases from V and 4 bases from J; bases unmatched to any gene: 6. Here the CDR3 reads CASSILAGVQYEQYF. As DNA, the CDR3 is TGTGCCAGTAGTATCCTAGCGGGAGTCCAGTACGAGCAGTACTTC.

The CDR3 region is CATEITGNTGELFF. Here the CDR3 DNA reads TGTGCCACAGAAATTACGGGGAACACCGGGGAGCTGTTTTTT. The chain couples TRBV7-2 to TRBJ2-2, with D unresolved. Trimming pared 10 bases from V and 1 base from J, leaving 13 bases between. The CDR3 loop spans 14 amino acids. The germline V gene has CDR1 SGHTA and CDR2 FQGNSA.

The CDR3 is CASSFVRTGKYSGANVLTF. The CDR3, as DNA: TGTGCCAGCAGTTTCGTCCGGACAGGCAAATACTCTGGGGCCAACGTCCTGACTTTC. The chain employs TRBV28 and TRBJ2-6, with 7 bases fitting TRBD1. Germline loops: CDR1 MDHEN, CDR2 SYDVKM. With 3 bases clipped from V and 0 bases from J, the junction kept 11 bases outside the gene matches. CDR3 size: 19 residues.